The rows below give T cell receptor beta chains drawn from one sample of a study of regulatory T cells in long-lasting Graves disease. TCRdb re-analysed the multiplex PCR reads in MiXCR, keeping a single row per CDR3 protein. The sample carries roughly 560,000 distinct CDR3 sequences, about 16% recorded once. These data were likewise used in another study, on T cells in Graves' hyperthyroidism and ophthalmopathy.

The sample consisted of peripheral blood mononuclear cells (PBMCs), taken at new diagnosis, from a patient treated with antithyroid drugs. The receptors were sampled from a woman aged 35-65 years with Graves disease. Both conserved end residues are part of each CDR3. A D gene is named only where the DNA matches it firmly. Where a row states a size, it is once, few, many or the class of an expanded clone; other rows omit it.

j_gene: TRBJ2-1
v_gene: TRBV29-1
len: 13
d_gene: TRBD2
abundance: .
CDR3nt: TGCAGCGTCCGGACTAGCGGGTACAATGAGCAGTTCTTC
CDR3aa: CSVRTSGYNEQFF

j_gene: TRBJ1-4
v_gene: TRBV30
len: 15
d_gene: .
abundance: many
CDR3nt: TGTGCCTGGAGTGTACAAGTGCTAACTAATGAAAAACTGTTTTTT
CDR3aa: CAWSVQVLTNEKLFF

j_gene: TRBJ2-5
v_gene: TRBV28
len: 14
d_gene: .
abundance: many
CDR3nt: TGTGCCAGCAGGGGGGGGCTGGGGAAAGAGACCCAGTACTTC
CDR3aa: CASRGGLGKETQYF

j_gene: TRBJ2-2
v_gene: TRBV24-1
len: 17
d_gene: .
abundance: many
CDR3nt: TGTGCCACCAGTGTTGGACCACTCCTGTCGAACACCGGGGAGCTGTTTTTT
CDR3aa: CATSVGPLLSNTGELFF

j_gene: TRBJ1-4
v_gene: TRBV20-1
len: 13
d_gene: .
abundance: many
CDR3nt: TGCAGTGCTAGAGGGACGGTTAATGAAAAACTGTTTTTT
CDR3aa: CSARGTVNEKLFF

j_gene: TRBJ2-7
v_gene: TRBV11-2
len: 14
d_gene: .
abundance: few
CDR3nt: TGTGCCAGCAGCCTTACTACCTTTCCAGCCGAGCAGTACTTC
CDR3aa: CASSLTTFPAEQYF

j_gene: TRBJ1-2
v_gene: TRBV18
len: 12
d_gene: .
abundance: many
CDR3nt: TGTGCCAGCTCCGCGAGGGGCCATGGCTACACCTTC
CDR3aa: CASSARGHGYTF

j_gene: TRBJ2-3
v_gene: TRBV20-1
len: 12
d_gene: .
abundance: many
CDR3nt: TGCAGTGCGCGATCTAGCACAGATACGCAGTATTTT
CDR3aa: CSARSSTDTQYF

j_gene: TRBJ1-3
v_gene: TRBV12-3/TRBV12-4
len: 15
d_gene: TRBD1
abundance: many
CDR3nt: TGTGCCAGCAGGGAACAGGGGAGGTCTGGAAACACCATATATTTT
CDR3aa: CASREQGRSGNTIYF

j_gene: TRBJ1-2
v_gene: TRBV18
len: 15
d_gene: TRBD1
abundance: many
CDR3nt: TGTGCCAGCTCACCCGAGCTCGAGGGGGCTGGAGGCTACACCTTC
CDR3aa: CASSPELEGAGGYTF

j_gene: TRBJ2-7
v_gene: TRBV11-2
len: 17
d_gene: .
abundance: many
CDR3nt: TGTGCCAGCAGCTTAGGCGGCCCCGGGGGGCTAACAGGCGAGCAGTACTTC
CDR3aa: CASSLGGPGGLTGEQYF

j_gene: TRBJ2-7
v_gene: TRBV6-1
len: 14
d_gene: .
abundance: .
CDR3nt: TGTGCCAGCAGTCGCAGGACTGTTCCCTACGAGCAGTACTTC
CDR3aa: CASSRRTVPYEQYF

j_gene: TRBJ1-2
v_gene: TRBV19
len: 17
d_gene: .
abundance: .
CDR3nt: TGTGCCAGTAGTATGGGGGCCAGGACCCCGGGGAGCCGTGGCTACACCTTC
CDR3aa: CASSMGARTPGSRGYTF

j_gene: TRBJ2-7
v_gene: TRBV5-1
len: 15
d_gene: TRBD1
abundance: many
CDR3nt: TGCGCCAGCAGCTACGGGACAGGGGACTTGGGCGGACAGTACTTC
CDR3aa: CASSYGTGDLGGQYF

j_gene: TRBJ2-7
v_gene: TRBV7-6
len: 15
d_gene: .
abundance: many
CDR3nt: TGTGCCAGCAGCTTCGACCGGGGGCTTTTCTACGAGCAGTACTTC
CDR3aa: CASSFDRGLFYEQYF

j_gene: TRBJ2-3
v_gene: TRBV9
len: 16
d_gene: TRBD2
abundance: many
CDR3nt: TGTGCCAGCAGCGTAGGGGCTAGCGGGGACACAGATACGCAGTATTTT
CDR3aa: CASSVGASGDTDTQYF

j_gene: TRBJ1-1
v_gene: TRBV20-1
len: 10
d_gene: .
abundance: few
CDR3nt: TGCAGTGCCCCGGCCCACCAAGCTTTCTTT
CDR3aa: CSAPAHQAFF

j_gene: TRBJ1-2
v_gene: TRBV28
len: 15
d_gene: .
abundance: many
CDR3nt: TGTGCCAGCAGCCCCTGGGGGGGAAAAAACTATGGCTACACCTTC
CDR3aa: CASSPWGGKNYGYTF

j_gene: TRBJ1-6
v_gene: TRBV2
len: 16
d_gene: .
abundance: many
CDR3nt: TGTGCCAGCAGTGAGAGTAGGGGATTGAAGCAATCACCCCTCCACTTT
CDR3aa: CASSESRGLKQSPLHF

j_gene: TRBJ1-5
v_gene: TRBV11-1
len: 14
d_gene: .
abundance: many
CDR3nt: TGTGCCAGCAGCTTAACTGCGGGCGGACCTCGGCAGCATTTT
CDR3aa: CASSLTAGGPRQHF

j_gene: TRBJ2-7
v_gene: TRBV2
len: 13
d_gene: .
abundance: many
CDR3nt: TGTGCCAGCAGTGGAGGGGGACACTACGAGCAGTACTTC
CDR3aa: CASSGGGHYEQYF

j_gene: TRBJ2-2
v_gene: TRBV10-1
len: 13
d_gene: .
abundance: many
CDR3nt: TGCGCCAGCAGTGAGACCTACATCGGGGAGCTGTTTTTT
CDR3aa: CASSETYIGELFF

j_gene: TRBJ2-1
v_gene: TRBV3-1
len: 15
d_gene: TRBD2
abundance: many
CDR3nt: TGTGCCAGCAGCTGGACTAGCGGGGGGACTAATGAGCAGTTCTTC
CDR3aa: CASSWTSGGTNEQFF

j_gene: TRBJ2-5
v_gene: TRBV19
len: 13
d_gene: .
abundance: few
CDR3nt: TGTGCCAGTAGTGCAGGGTTTCTTGAGACCCAGTACTTC
CDR3aa: CASSAGFLETQYF

j_gene: TRBJ1-1
v_gene: TRBV7-9
len: 13
d_gene: .
abundance: .
CDR3nt: TGTGCCAGCAGGTCGAACTGGGTCACTGAAGCTTTCTTT
CDR3aa: CASRSNWVTEAFF

j_gene: TRBJ1-2
v_gene: TRBV6-1
len: 13
d_gene: .
abundance: .
CDR3nt: TGTGCCAGCCGGAGAGGGACTAACTATGGCTACACCTTC
CDR3aa: CASRRGTNYGYTF

j_gene: TRBJ2-7
v_gene: TRBV18
len: 15
d_gene: TRBD1
abundance: many
CDR3nt: TGTGCCAGCTCACCAGGCCGGGACAGATCCTACGAGCAGTACTTC
CDR3aa: CASSPGRDRSYEQYF

j_gene: TRBJ1-5
v_gene: TRBV5-8
len: 15
d_gene: TRBD1
abundance: .
CDR3nt: TGTGCCAGCAGCTTGGCAGGGGGGAATCTGCAGCCCCAGCATTTT
CDR3aa: CASSLAGGNLQPQHF

j_gene: TRBJ1-1
v_gene: TRBV2
len: 14
d_gene: .
abundance: many
CDR3nt: TGTGCCAGCAGTACCCGAGGTGACAACACTGAAGCTTTCTTT
CDR3aa: CASSTRGDNTEAFF

j_gene: TRBJ2-7
v_gene: TRBV27
len: 14
d_gene: .
abundance: few
CDR3nt: TGTGCCAGCAGTCTAGCGGAGGGGGCGTACGAGCAGTACTTC
CDR3aa: CASSLAEGAYEQYF

j_gene: TRBJ1-5
v_gene: TRBV6-1
len: 14
d_gene: TRBD1
abundance: .
CDR3nt: TGTGCCAGCCAGACAGGGGGCGATGGGCAGCCCCAGCATTTT
CDR3aa: CASQTGGDGQPQHF

j_gene: TRBJ1-1
v_gene: TRBV2
len: 12
d_gene: .
abundance: many
CDR3nt: TGTGCCAGCATGCAGGATTCCACTGAAGCTTTCTTT
CDR3aa: CASMQDSTEAFF

j_gene: TRBJ2-2
v_gene: TRBV6-1
len: 14
d_gene: .
abundance: many
CDR3nt: TGTGCCAGCAAGGGAGGGGGAGGCACCGGGGAGCTGTTTTTT
CDR3aa: CASKGGGGTGELFF

j_gene: TRBJ2-3
v_gene: TRBV12-3/TRBV12-4
len: 14
d_gene: .
abundance: .
CDR3nt: TGTGCCAGCAGTTCCTCAGGGGCGGGAGATACGCAGTATTTT
CDR3aa: CASSSSGAGDTQYF

j_gene: TRBJ1-1
v_gene: TRBV12-3/TRBV12-4
len: 13
d_gene: TRBD1
abundance: many
CDR3nt: TGTGCCAGCAGCCCCGGGACAGTTACTGAAGCTTTCTTT
CDR3aa: CASSPGTVTEAFF

j_gene: TRBJ1-1
v_gene: TRBV5-1
len: 16
d_gene: TRBD1
abundance: .
CDR3nt: TGCGCCAGCAGCCCGGGACAGGGGGTGGTGAACACTGAAGCTTTCTTT
CDR3aa: CASSPGQGVVNTEAFF

j_gene: TRBJ2-5
v_gene: TRBV12-3/TRBV12-4
len: 18
d_gene: TRBD2
abundance: few
CDR3nt: TGTGTCAGCAGTTTAGGACTAGCGGGGGTTCGGTACCAAGAGACCCAGTACTTC
CDR3aa: CVSSLGLAGVRYQETQYF

j_gene: TRBJ1-1
v_gene: TRBV9
len: 14
d_gene: .
abundance: .
CDR3nt: TGTGCCAGCAGCCCGGGCAAGGTAGCCACTGAAGCTTTCTTT
CDR3aa: CASSPGKVATEAFF

j_gene: TRBJ1-4
v_gene: TRBV20-1
len: 14
d_gene: .
abundance: .
CDR3nt: TGCAGTGCTTCGATGGGAGGGGCTAATGAAAAACTGTTTTTT
CDR3aa: CSASMGGANEKLFF

j_gene: TRBJ2-5
v_gene: TRBV20-1
len: 15
d_gene: TRBD2
abundance: few
CDR3nt: TGCAGTGCTAGAGCGGGACTAAGCCTCCAAGAGACCCAGTACTTC
CDR3aa: CSARAGLSLQETQYF

j_gene: TRBJ1-5
v_gene: TRBV15
len: 15
d_gene: .
abundance: many
CDR3nt: TGTGCCACCAGCAGAGATATTACAGTCAATCAGCCCCAGCATTTT
CDR3aa: CATSRDITVNQPQHF

j_gene: TRBJ2-7
v_gene: TRBV2
len: 12
d_gene: .
abundance: many
CDR3nt: TGTGCCAGCAGTGAACAGGACGGCGAGCAGTACTTC
CDR3aa: CASSEQDGEQYF

j_gene: TRBJ2-2
v_gene: TRBV6-1
len: 15
d_gene: .
abundance: many
CDR3nt: TGTGCCAGCAGTGTGAGGACGACGAACACCGGGGAGCTGTTTTTT
CDR3aa: CASSVRTTNTGELFF

j_gene: TRBJ1-1
v_gene: TRBV10-3
len: 14
d_gene: .
abundance: few
CDR3nt: TGTGCCAGCCGGGGGACAAGGCACGACACTGAAGCTTTCTTT
CDR3aa: CASRGTRHDTEAFF

j_gene: TRBJ1-2
v_gene: TRBV3-1
len: 17
d_gene: .
abundance: many
CDR3nt: TGTGCCAGCAGCCAAGGGGCGATCGGTCGGGTTGACTATGGCTACACCTTC
CDR3aa: CASSQGAIGRVDYGYTF

j_gene: TRBJ2-1
v_gene: TRBV29-1
len: 12
d_gene: .
abundance: many
CDR3nt: TGCAGCGTTGTCCGGCCTAGCAATGAGCAGTTCTTC
CDR3aa: CSVVRPSNEQFF

j_gene: TRBJ2-7
v_gene: TRBV18
len: 14
d_gene: TRBD1
abundance: many
CDR3nt: TGTGCCAGCTCACCAGGACAGGGTACCTACGAGCAGTACTTC
CDR3aa: CASSPGQGTYEQYF

j_gene: TRBJ2-5
v_gene: TRBV5-8
len: 13
d_gene: .
abundance: .
CDR3nt: TGTGCCAGCAGTCCCCAATTAGAGAAGACCCAGTACTTC
CDR3aa: CASSPQLEKTQYF

j_gene: TRBJ1-1
v_gene: TRBV2
len: 12
d_gene: .
abundance: .
CDR3nt: TGTGCCAGCAGGAACTCCGGGACTGAAGCTTTCTTT
CDR3aa: CASRNSGTEAFF

j_gene: TRBJ1-6
v_gene: TRBV27
len: 14
d_gene: .
abundance: .
CDR3nt: TGTGCCAGCAGTTCCGGGGGATGGGATTCACCCCTCCACTTT
CDR3aa: CASSSGGWDSPLHF

j_gene: TRBJ1-2
v_gene: TRBV5-1
len: 15
d_gene: .
abundance: many
CDR3nt: TGTGCCAGCAGCTTCTCGACAGCCCCTAACTATGGCTACACCTTC
CDR3aa: CASSFSTAPNYGYTF

j_gene: TRBJ2-2
v_gene: TRBV3-1
len: 16
d_gene: TRBD2
abundance: many
CDR3nt: TGTGCCAGCAGCCAAGTGCGGGGGGCGAACACCGGGGAGCTGTTTTTT
CDR3aa: CASSQVRGANTGELFF

j_gene: TRBJ1-4
v_gene: TRBV24-1
len: 14
d_gene: .
abundance: few
CDR3nt: TGTGCCACCAGTGACCCCCAATCGGGGGGAGGACTGTTTTTT
CDR3aa: CATSDPQSGGGLFF

j_gene: TRBJ1-3
v_gene: TRBV2
len: 16
d_gene: .
abundance: .
CDR3nt: TGTACCAGCGGGGGAAGGGCCTTCTTCTCTGGAAACACCATATATTTT
CDR3aa: CTSGGRAFFSGNTIYF